The T cell receptor beta chain under discussion was sequenced for a study of cytomegalovirus exposure and HLA in healthy donors. The study's findings and limits: According to a subsequent analysis, TCR clusters from the first cohort were inclined to appear together in the roughly 120 validation repertoires. CMV antigen specificity was confirmed in vitro for a few CMV-associated chains.

The length of the CDR3 is 16 residues. Germline assignment: CDR1 SGHNT and CDR2 YENEEA. V lost 1 base and J lost 0; bases outside the gene matches: 3. Among the 110 or so subjects of the validation cohort, separate from the roughly 670-subject first cohort, were the donors. Method: immunoSEQ multiplex PCR; TCRdb's copy keeps in-frame clones and lacks some. The data show about 120,000 clones, approximately 91% seen once. A remark on this clone: Its antigen is still unknown.

This receptor was identified in a young woman in good health and CMV-seronegative. This sequence joins TRBV11-3 and TRBJ2-5; 9 nucleotides match TRBD2. Sequenced input: PBMCs. The CDR3 DNA is TGTGCCAGCAGCTTAGGACTAGCGGTAGACCAAGAGACCCAGTACTTC. Encoded protein: CASSLGLAVDQETQYF.